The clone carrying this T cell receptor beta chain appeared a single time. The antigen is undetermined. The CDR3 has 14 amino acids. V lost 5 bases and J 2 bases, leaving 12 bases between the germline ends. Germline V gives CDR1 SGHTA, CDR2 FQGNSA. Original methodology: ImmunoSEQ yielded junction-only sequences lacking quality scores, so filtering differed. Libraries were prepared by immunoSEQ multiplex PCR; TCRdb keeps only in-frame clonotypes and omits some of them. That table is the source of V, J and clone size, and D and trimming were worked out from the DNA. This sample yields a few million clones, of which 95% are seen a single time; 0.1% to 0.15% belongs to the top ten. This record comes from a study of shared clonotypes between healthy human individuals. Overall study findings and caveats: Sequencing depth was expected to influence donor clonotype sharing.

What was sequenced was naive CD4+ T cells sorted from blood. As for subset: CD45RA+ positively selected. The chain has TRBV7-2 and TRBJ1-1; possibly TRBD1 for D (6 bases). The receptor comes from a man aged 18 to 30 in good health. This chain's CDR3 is CASSVTGSNTEAFF. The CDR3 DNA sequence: TGTGCCAGCAGCGTAACAGGGTCAAACACTGAAGCTTTCTTT.